This entry lists 23 T cell receptor beta chains sequenced from one sample in a study of Ad26.COV2.S vaccination and SARS-CoV-2 variants. Produced via immunoSEQ multiplex PCR; TCRdb's table is partial and in-frame only. The table has roughly 680,000 clones, 89% seen once. Treatment noted: around 19 received Ad26.COV2.S at low or high dose, single or two shots; about 5 received placebo; per-sample allocation not given. Specimens were obtained on day 63 following the first vaccine or placebo injection. This material consisted of peripheral blood, taken in a trial of Ad26.COV2.S vaccine versus placebo. Receptors originate from a person aged 18-65 years who received the Ad26.COV2.S COVID-19 vaccine or a placebo.

The chain joins TRBV6-2 or TRBV6-3 to TRBJ2-7; 9 bases map to TRBD2. CDR1 and CDR2 (germline): MNHEY, SVGEGT. Trimming cost V 5 bases and J 4 bases; bases outside gene matches: 9. The CDR3 sequence is 15 residues long. DNA for the CDR3: TGTGCCAGCAGTCGGAGCGGGGGGCGAACATACGAGCAGTACTTC. Translation gives CASSRSGGRTYEQYF.

V usage is TRBV7-2 and J usage is TRBJ2-3; D unclear. V was shortened by 5 bases and J by 5 bases, with 11 bases between the two germline ends. CDR1 and CDR2 (germline): SGHTA, FQGNSA. The CDR3 runs 13 residues. The CDR3 loop is CASSSPLRDTQYF. The DNA of the CDR3 is TGTGCCAGCAGCAGTCCCCTGAGAGATACGCAGTATTTT.

The rearrangement joins TRBV6-5 to TRBJ2-7; no clear D gene. Deletions cut 7 bases from V and 5 bases from J, with 21 bases between. CDR1 is MNHEY and CDR2 is SVGAGI in the germline V gene. The CDR3 consists of 15 residues. This chain's CDR3 is CASKNLGRIMDEQYF. CDR3 DNA: TGTGCCAGCAAGAATCTAGGACGGATTATGGACGAGCAGTACTTC.

Only a few counts were recorded for this clone. The chain joins TRBV7-9 to TRBJ2-3; unclear D gene. Trimming pared 1 base from V and 5 bases from J, leaving 1 base between. The CDR3 contains 11 residues. Per the germline V gene, CDR1 is SEHNR and CDR2 is FQNEAQ (reference sequence). The CDR3 DNA reads TGTGCCAGCAGCTTAGAAGATACGCAGTATTTT. It yields the protein CASSLEDTQYF.

V and J are TRBV13 and TRBJ2-1; D not resolved. Trimming removed 1 base at V and 4 bases at J, with 14 bases between. CDR1 and CDR2 from the germline V gene are PRHDT and FYEKMQ (reference sequence). There are 16 residues in the CDR3. The CDR3 reads CASSLAPDTAYNEQFF. CDR3 in DNA: TGTGCCAGCAGCTTAGCTCCCGACACGGCTTACAATGAGCAGTTCTTC.

This clone showed up just once. The gene calls are TRBV19 and TRBJ2-7; no definite D call. The CDR3 length is 15 residues. V lost 6 bases and J 0 bases, leaving 15 bases between the germline ends. Germline V CDR1 and CDR2: LNHDA, SQIVND (reference sequence). For the CDR3, the DNA is TGTGCCAGTAGATCCGACGGTGAAGCCTCCTACGAGCAGTACTTC. It translates to CASRSDGEASYEQYF. Using reference TRBV19 and TRBJ2-7 for the parts outside the CDR3, the full variable domain is DGGITQSPKYLFRKEGQNVTLSCEQNLNHDAMYWYRQDPGQGLRLIYYSQIVNDFQKGDIAEGYSVSREKKESFPLTVTSAQKNPTAFYLCASRSDGEASYEQYFGPGTRLTVT.

The V and J genes are TRBV27 and TRBJ2-7; D might be TRBD2 (6 bases). Germline V gene sequence: CDR1 MNHEY, CDR2 SMNVEV (reference sequence). The CDR3 is 15 amino acids. V lost 8 bases, J lost 2 bases, and 19 bases lay in between. CDR3 region: CASFSIVAGPYEQYF. In nucleotides, the CDR3 is TGTGCCAGCTTCTCGATAGTTGCGGGGCCCTACGAGCAGTACTTC.

V and J are TRBV29-1 and TRBJ2-7; the D call may be TRBD1 or TRBD2 (6 bases each). Trimming removed 0 bases from V and 3 bases from J, with 21 bases in between. This CDR3 has 17 amino acids. Germline V gene data show CDR1 as SQVTM and CDR2 as ANQGSEA. In DNA form, the CDR3 reads TGCAGCGTTGAAGACCGGCGGGACAACAGAGGGTACTACGAGCAGTACTTC. It is translated as CSVEDRRDNRGYYEQYF.

In nucleotides, the CDR3 is TGTGCCAGCTCACCAGAGTCAAGCAATCAGCCCCAGCATTTT. It codes for CASSPESSNQPQHF. The rearrangement uses TRBV18 and TRBJ1-5; D ambiguous. Germline CDR1 KGHSH, CDR2 LQKENI. The CDR3 is 14 amino acids. Between the trimmed V and J ends, which lost 2 bases and 1 base, there was a span of 6 bases.

In its sample, this clone was seen a few times. The V call is TRBV19, the J call TRBJ2-2, with a possible D match to TRBD2 (6 bases). Trimming pared 7 bases from V and 0 bases from J, leaving 12 bases between. This CDR3 has 15 residues. Germline V gives CDR1 LNHDA, CDR2 SQIVND (reference sequence). For the CDR3, the DNA is TGTGCCAGTATAGGAGGGGCGCCGAACACCGGGGAGCTGTTTTTT. It translates to CASIGGAPNTGELFF. The whole variable domain, filled in from reference TRBV19 and TRBJ2-2, reads DGGITQSPKYLFRKEGQNVTLSCEQNLNHDAMYWYRQDPGQGLRLIYYSQIVNDFQKGDIAEGYSVSREKKESFPLTVTSAQKNPTAFYLCASIGGAPNTGELFFGEGSRLTVL.

The rearrangement links TRBV24-1 to TRBJ2-2; maybe TRBD1 (6 bases). V lost 2 bases and J 4 bases, leaving 7 bases between the germline ends. The CDR3 spans 14 residues. Germline CDR1 and CDR2: KGHDR and SFDVKD. CDR3 region: CATSDSTGTGELFF. Written as DNA, the CDR3 is TGTGCCACCAGTGATTCGACAGGCACCGGGGAGCTGTTTTTT.

The V call is TRBV15, the J call TRBJ2-7; D not certain. The CDR3 contains 14 residues. V was pared by 4 bases and J by 5 bases, with 15 bases between. Germline V gene sequence: CDR1 LNHNV, CDR2 YYDKDF (reference sequence). The CDR3 reads CATSMGSGFHEQYF. The CDR3 coding sequence is TGTGCCACCAGCATGGGTTCCGGTTTCCACGAGCAGTACTTC.

This clone appeared once. Other nucleotide sequences from this sample produce the same CDR3. J is TRBJ1-2 and V is TRBV12-3 or TRBV12-4; 8 nucleotides align to TRBD1. There are 13 residues in the CDR3. The junction had 4 bases not matched to a gene; V was cut back by 6 bases and J by 4 bases. DNA for the CDR3: TGTGCCAGCAGCCGCGGACAGGGCTATGGCTACACCTTC. Protein sequence: CASSRGQGYGYTF.

The CDR3 spells CASSPPGAGTGYTF. The CDR3 nucleotides read TGTGCCAGCAGCCCCCCTGGGGCAGGAACTGGCTACACCTTC. The chain carries TRBV3-1 (or the pseudogene TRBV3-2) and TRBJ1-2; D is perhaps TRBD1 (5 bases). The germline gives CDR1 LGHDT, CDR2 YNNKEL (reference sequence). V gave up 4 bases and J gave up 7 bases, with 16 bases separating them. CDR3 size: 14 residues.

The rearrangement joins TRBV7-2 to TRBJ2-3; D unresolved. V was shortened by 1 base and J by 4 bases, with 9 bases between the two germline ends. CDR1 and CDR2 (germline): SGHTA, FQGNSA. This CDR3 spans 14 amino acids. The CDR3 DNA sequence: TGTGCCAGCAGCTTAGGGGTGGCGTCAGATACGCAGTATTTT. As protein: CASSLGVASDTQYF.

The rearrangement uses TRBV5-1 and TRBJ2-3; 7 bases align to TRBD2. This CDR3 has 16 amino acids. The V gene's germline CDR1 is SGHRS and CDR2 YFSETQ. J gave up 2 bases and V 4 bases, and 10 bases lay outside the gene matches. The CDR3 here is CASSLGGRTNTDTQYF. CDR3 bases: TGCGCCAGCAGCCTGGGCGGGAGAACCAACACAGATACGCAGTATTTT.

CDR3: CASAMIISYEMEQYF. The CDR3 DNA follows: TGTGCTAGTGCCATGATAATCTCCTACGAGATGGAGCAGTACTTC. The chain is built from TRBV12-5 and TRBJ2-7; D is undetermined. The CDR3 is 15 amino acids. CDR1 and CDR2 from the germline V gene are LGHNT and FRNRAP. V lost 7 bases and J lost 7, with 23 bases in between.

This clone was found once. This chain uses TRBV7-2 with TRBJ1-1; D is ambiguous. The germline V gene has CDR1 SGHTA and CDR2 FQGNSA. The ends were cut back, 1 base at V and 1 base at J, with 10 bases in the middle. The CDR3 sequence is 15 residues long. This CDR3 reads CASSLGGWGNTEAFF. Written as DNA, the CDR3 is TGTGCCAGCAGCTTAGGGGGTTGGGGGAACACTGAAGCTTTCTTT.

This chain joins TRBV5-3 and TRBJ1-5, with TRBD1 matching 9 bases. TRBV5-3 falls under the ORF class, with uncertain function. V was clipped by 3 bases and J by 2 bases; unmatched bases: 6. The CDR3 contains 16 residues. The CDR3 region is CARSYLRDRGNQPQHF. The CDR3, as DNA: TGTGCCAGAAGCTACCTCCGGGACAGGGGCAATCAGCCCCAGCATTTT.

V and J are TRBV6-2 or TRBV6-3 and TRBJ1-2; no definite D call. CDR1 is MNHEY and CDR2 is SVGEGT in the germline V gene. V was clipped by 2 bases and J by 1 base, with 11 bases between them. This CDR3 comprises 15 residues. This CDR3 reads CASSYRVNFNYGYTF. For the CDR3, the DNA is TGTGCCAGCAGTTACAGAGTTAATTTTAACTATGGCTACACCTTC.

CDR3 sequence reads: CASSQGRTGYEKLFF. In DNA, the CDR3 is TGTGCCAGCAGCCAAGGGCGGACAGGGTATGAAAAACTGTTTTTT. The J gene is TRBJ1-4, the V gene TRBV3-1 (or the pseudogene TRBV3-2); TRBD1 matches 8 bases. Unmatched junction bases numbered 4, after V lost 1 base and J lost 6 bases. Per the germline V gene, CDR1 is LGHDT and CDR2 is YNNKEL (reference sequence). CDR3 length: 15 amino acids.

The chain uses TRBV7-9 and TRBJ1-1; no reliable D call. Germline CDR1 and CDR2: SEHNR and FQNEAQ (reference sequence). This CDR3 contains 13 residues. Between the trimmed V and J ends, which lost 1 base and 8 bases, there was a span of 11 bases. The CDR3 here is CASSLEASGEAFF. CDR3 coding DNA: TGTGCCAGCAGCTTAGAAGCCAGCGGAGAAGCTTTCTTT.

The J gene is TRBJ2-2, the V gene TRBV5-3; D gene ambiguous. TRBV5-3 has ORF status, its function being uncertain. CDR3 size: 14 residues. The V end was cut by 4 bases, the J end by 3 bases, with 10 bases between. In DNA, the CDR3 is TGTGCCAGAAGCCCCCGGCAGTACACCGGGGAGCTGTTTTTT. The encoded protein is CARSPRQYTGELFF.